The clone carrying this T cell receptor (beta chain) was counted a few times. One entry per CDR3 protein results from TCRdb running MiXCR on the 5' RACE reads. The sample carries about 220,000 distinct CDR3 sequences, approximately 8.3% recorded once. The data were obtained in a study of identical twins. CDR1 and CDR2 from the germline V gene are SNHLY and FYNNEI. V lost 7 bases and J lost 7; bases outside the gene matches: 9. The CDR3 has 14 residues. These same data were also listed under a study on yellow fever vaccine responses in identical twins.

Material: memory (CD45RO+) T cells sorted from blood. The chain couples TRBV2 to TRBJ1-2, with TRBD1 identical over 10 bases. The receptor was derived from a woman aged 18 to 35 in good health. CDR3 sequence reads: CASNLDRGLSGYTF. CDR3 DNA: TGTGCCAGCAACCTAGACAGGGGGCTCTCTGGCTACACCTTC.